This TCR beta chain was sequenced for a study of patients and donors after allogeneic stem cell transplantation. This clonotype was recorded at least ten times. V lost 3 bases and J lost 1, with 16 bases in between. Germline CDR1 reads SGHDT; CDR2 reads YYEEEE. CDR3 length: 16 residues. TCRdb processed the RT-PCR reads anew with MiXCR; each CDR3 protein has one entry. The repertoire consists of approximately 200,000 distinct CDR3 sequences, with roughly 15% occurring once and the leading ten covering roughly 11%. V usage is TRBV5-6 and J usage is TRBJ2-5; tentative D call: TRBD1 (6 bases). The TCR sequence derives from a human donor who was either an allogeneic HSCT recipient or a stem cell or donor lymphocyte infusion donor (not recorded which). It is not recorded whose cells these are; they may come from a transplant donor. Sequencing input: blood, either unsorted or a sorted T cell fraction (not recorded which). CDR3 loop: CASSSPLMGAQETQYF. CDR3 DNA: TGTGCCAGCAGCTCCCCTTTGATGGGGGCCCAAGAGACCCAGTACTTC. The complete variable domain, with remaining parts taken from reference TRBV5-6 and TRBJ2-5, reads DAGVTQSPTHLIKTRGQQVTLRCSPKSGHDTVSWYQQALGQGPQFIFQYYEEEERQRGNFPDRFSGHQFPNYSSELNVNALLLGDSALYLCASSSPLMGAQETQYFGPGTRLLVL.